The rows below give T cell receptor beta chains drawn from one sample of a study of blood T cell repertoires in COVID-19. Assay: immunoSEQ multiplex PCR; the TCRdb copy retains only in-frame clones and omits some. This table holds about 120,000 clones, around four fifths found once. Specimen: peripheral blood. Every receptor here comes from a human donor in a cohort sampled during active COVID-19. Both conserved end residues are trimmed from each CDR3.

v_gene	j_gene	CDR3aa
TRBV15	TRBJ1-4	ATSREAAGYEKLF
TRBV6-5	TRBJ2-7	ASSYISTGRNEQY
TRBV27	TRBJ2-5	ASSPGQLAGEETQY
TRBV27	TRBJ1-6	ASSFWTGSPLH
TRBV7-9	TRBJ1-6	ASSPIGGSRPLH
TRBV6-1	TRBJ2-7	ASSDGGAYEQY
TRBV11-2	TRBJ1-5	ASSLSGPQPQH
TRBV7-9	TRBJ1-4	ASSRDRGREKLF
TRBV5-6	TRBJ2-3	ASSLLGTYSTDTQY
TRBV2	TRBJ2-3	ASSVLSGGTDTQY
TRBV9	TRBJ2-7	ASSVGRDSPYEQY
TRBV29-1	TRBJ2-7	SVAGAGTRGDEQY
TRBV12-3/TRBV12-4	TRBJ2-1	ASSSGETNEQF
TRBV7-8	TRBJ1-6	ASSLDPGRNSPLH
TRBV19	TRBJ1-1	ASNWQGGTEAF
TRBV2	TRBJ2-5	ASLRGVQETQY
TRBV5-1	TRBJ2-5	ASSLGAGAQETQY
TRBV19	TRBJ2-7	ASSPRTGGNYEQY
TRBV28	TRBJ2-3	ASTPHSSTDTQY